This T cell receptor (beta chain) is drawn from a study of T cells in Graves' hyperthyroidism and ophthalmopathy. TCR beta CDR3 region amplification was performed from RNA transcripts. First-round RT-PCR of the TCR CDR3 relied on the HTBI primer set. From the multiplex PCR reads, TCRdb called clonotypes with MiXCR, one entry per CDR3 protein. The sample has hundreds of thousands of distinct CDR3 sequences; roughly a sixth are singletons. The CDR3 covers 15 residues. V lost 6 bases to trimming and J lost 4 bases; unmatched junction nucleotides: 6. Looked up from germline, CDR1 is LNHDA and CDR2 is SQIVND (reference sequence). This clonotype was found a few times.

V and J are TRBV19 and TRBJ1-6; 7 positions agree with TRBD1. The sample was blood. The source is a woman aged 45-65 years with Graves' hyperthyroidism that later progressed to Graves' ophthalmopathy. CDR3 amino acids: CASSTGEGYNSPLHF. The CDR3 nucleotides are TGTGCCAGTAGCACAGGGGAAGGATATAATTCACCCCTCCACTTT. Using reference TRBV19 and TRBJ1-6 for the parts outside the CDR3, the full variable domain is DGGITQSPKYLFRKEGQNVTLSCEQNLNHDAMYWYRQDPGQGLRLIYYSQIVNDFQKGDIAEGYSVSREKKESFPLTVTSAQKNPTAFYLCASSTGEGYNSPLHFGNGTRLTVT.